Listed below are T cell receptor beta chains from one sample, sequenced in a study of cytomegalovirus exposure and HLA in healthy donors. Clones were sequenced by immunoSEQ multiplex PCR, and TCRdb holds only the in-frame ones, with some missing. The sample lists about 86,000 clones; over 75% were seen once. Sequencing was done on a sample of PBMCs. Receptors originate from a male donor in good health and CMV-seropositive. The CDR3 runs from the conserved cysteine through the conserved F or W. A D gene is named only where the DNA matches it firmly. Not every row has a clone size; where given, it reads once, few, many or a size class.

>-|TRBV27|-|TRBJ2-7
CASSIQGTYEQYF
TGTGCCAGCAGTATTCAGGGTACCTACGAGCAGTACTTC
>TRBD2|TRBV7-2|-|TRBJ2-5
CASSPSGLADQETQYF
TGTGCCAGCAGCCCCTCGGGACTAGCGGACCAAGAGACCCAGTACTTC
>TRBD2|TRBV7-8|-|TRBJ2-7
CASSLDLAGGYEQYF
TGTGCCAGCAGCTTAGACCTAGCGGGGGGCTACGAGCAGTACTTC
>TRBD1|TRBV6-1|-|TRBJ1-1
CAGRQGQNTEAFF
TGTGCCGGTAGACAGGGGCAGAACACTGAAGCTTTCTTT
>-|TRBV25-1|-|TRBJ2-5
CASSVLSSGTWVETQYF
TGTGCCAGCAGTGTCCTCTCCTCGGGAACTTGGGTAGAGACCCAGTACTTC
>TRBD2|TRBV5-1|-|TRBJ2-1
CASSLGFSGSLPEQFF
TGCGCCAGCAGCTTGGGGTTTAGCGGGAGCTTGCCTGAGCAGTTCTTC
>TRBD1|TRBV7-8|-|TRBJ2-6
CASSWDRGSSGANVLTF
TGTGCCAGCAGTTGGGACAGGGGAAGCTCTGGGGCCAACGTCCTGACTTTC
>TRBD2|TRBV7-6|-|TRBJ2-5
CASSLTSGETQYF
TGTGCCAGCAGCTTAACTAGCGGAGAGACCCAGTACTTC
>TRBD1|TRBV7-8|once|TRBJ1-1
CASSPGTGGLTEAFF
TGTGCCAGCAGCCCCGGGACAGGGGGTTTGACTGAAGCTTTCTTT
>-|TRBV28|-|TRBJ2-7
CASSLQGQGFYEQYF
TGTGCCAGCAGTTTACAAGGGCAGGGGTTCTACGAGCAGTACTTC
>TRBD1|TRBV7-9|-|TRBJ1-4
CASSSDRGNEKLFF
TGTGCCAGCAGCTCCGACAGGGGCAATGAAAAACTGTTTTTT
>-|TRBV5-5|-|TRBJ1-4
CASSLYEKLFF
TGTGCCAGCAGCCTCTACGAAAAACTGTTTTTT
>TRBD1|TRBV5-4|-|TRBJ2-5
CASSLTGVETQYF
TGTGCCAGCAGCTTGACAGGGGTGGAGACCCAGTACTTC
>TRBD1|TRBV4-1|-|TRBJ2-5
CASSHLGGQAKTQYF
TGCGCCAGCAGCCATTTGGGGGGACAGGCAAAGACCCAGTACTTC
>-|TRBV6-5|-|TRBJ1-3
CASSYSTGYAGNTIYF
TGTGCCAGCAGTTACTCGACGGGGTACGCTGGAAACACCATATATTTT
>TRBD2|TRBV7-9|-|TRBJ2-1
CASSLPHRLAGINNEQFF
TGTGCCAGCAGCTTACCCCATCGACTAGCGGGGATTAACAATGAGCAGTTCTTC
>TRBD2|TRBV29-1|-|TRBJ2-1
CSGAGGSYNEQFF
TGCAGCGGTGCGGGAGGCTCCTACAATGAGCAGTTCTTC
>-|TRBV18|-|TRBJ2-3
CASSSQTSTDTQYF
TGTGCCAGCTCATCCCAAACAAGCACAGATACGCAGTATTTT
>-|TRBV6-5|-|TRBJ1-5
CASRGTPYSNQPQHF
TGTGCCAGTCGAGGGACACCTTATAGCAATCAGCCCCAGCATTTT
>TRBD1|TRBV2|-|TRBJ2-5
CASRLDRVLGQETQYF
TGTGCCAGCCGTCTCGACAGGGTACTAGGCCAAGAGACCCAGTACTTC
>TRBD1|TRBV28|-|TRBJ1-2
CASSNAGTGFYGYTF
TGTGCCAGCAGTAACGCCGGGACAGGGTTCTATGGCTACACCTTC
>TRBD2|TRBV10-3|few|TRBJ2-7
CAISALAGAGEQYF
TGTGCCATCAGTGCGCTAGCGGGAGCGGGTGAGCAGTACTTC
>-|TRBV7-9|-|TRBJ2-5
CASIQARFSQETQYF
TGTGCCAGCATCCAGGCTCGGTTCAGCCAAGAGACCCAGTACTTC
>TRBD2|TRBV18|-|TRBJ2-5
CASSPGLAETQYF
TGTGCCAGCTCCCCAGGACTAGCGGAGACCCAGTACTTC
>TRBD2|TRBV7-9|-|TRBJ2-2
CASSLVGSAGVNTGELFF
TGTGCCAGCAGCTTAGTGGGGTCAGCGGGGGTGAACACCGGGGAGCTGTTTTTT
>TRBD2|TRBV10-3|-|TRBJ2-4
CAIRTSGIGGNIQYF
TGTGCCATACGGACTAGCGGGATTGGCGGAAACATTCAGTACTTC
>TRBD2|TRBV5-1|once|TRBJ2-1
CASSFTSGNDEQFF
TGCGCCAGCAGCTTCACTAGCGGGAACGATGAGCAGTTCTTC
>-|TRBV6-5|-|TRBJ2-1
CASSYDRKANEQFF
TGTGCCAGCAGTTACGACAGAAAAGCCAATGAGCAGTTCTTC
>-|TRBV23-1|-|TRBJ2-7
CASSQSGLRVAAEQYF
TGCGCCAGCAGTCAATCGGGACTCAGGGTTGCAGCCGAGCAGTACTTC
>TRBD2|TRBV28|-|TRBJ2-7
CASSKISGTRFGYEQYF
TGTGCCAGCAGCAAGATCTCCGGGACTAGGTTCGGGTACGAGCAGTACTTC
>TRBD2|TRBV15|few|TRBJ2-3
CATGGLAGEGADTQYF
TGTGCCACCGGGGGTCTAGCGGGAGAAGGGGCAGATACGCAGTATTTT
>TRBD1|TRBV11-2|once|TRBJ2-7
CASRFRAQGAHEQYF
TGTGCCAGCCGTTTTAGAGCCCAGGGGGCCCACGAGCAGTACTTC
>TRBD1|TRBV29-1|-|TRBJ2-5
CSGGGQGETQYF
TGCAGCGGGGGGGGACAGGGAGAGACCCAGTACTTC
>TRBD2|TRBV9|-|TRBJ2-3
CASSVVAGATDTQYF
TGTGCCAGCAGCGTAGTAGCGGGAGCTACAGATACGCAGTATTTT
>TRBD1|TRBV19|-|TRBJ1-1
CASTLSDRKNTEAFF
TGTGCCAGTACCCTCTCGGACAGGAAGAACACTGAAGCTTTCTTT
>-|TRBV5-4|once|TRBJ2-3
CASSLRTEGDTQYF
TGTGCCAGCAGCTTAAGGACAGAGGGAGATACGCAGTATTTT
>-|TRBV9|-|TRBJ2-2
CASSVRELANTGELFF
TGTGCCAGCAGCGTAAGGGAGCTAGCGAACACCGGGGAGCTGTTTTTT
>-|TRBV27|-|TRBJ1-5
CASSSLRSSQVQYSNQPQHF
TGTGCCAGCAGTTCCCTACGGTCTTCGCAGGTCCAATATAGCAATCAGCCCCAGCATTTT
>-|TRBV5-1|-|TRBJ2-5
CASSPRDKQETQYF
TGCGCCAGCAGCCCCCGGGACAAACAAGAGACCCAGTACTTC
>TRBD1|TRBV27|-|TRBJ1-2
CASSLSGTEGYTF
TGTGCCAGCAGTTTATCAGGGACAGAGGGCTACACCTTC
>TRBD2|TRBV6-1|-|TRBJ2-1
CASSEQLAGGYEQFF
TGTGCCAGCAGTGAACAACTAGCGGGAGGTTATGAGCAGTTCTTC
>TRBD2|TRBV5-4|-|TRBJ2-1
CASNLARGDEQFF
TGTGCCAGCAACCTAGCGCGGGGGGATGAGCAGTTCTTC
>-|TRBV7-9|-|TRBJ1-2
CASSLAYGYTF
TGTGCCAGCAGCTTGGCCTATGGCTACACCTTC
>TRBD2|TRBV28|-|TRBJ2-7
CASSLWMGLAGVSEQYF
TGTGCCAGCAGTTTATGGATGGGACTAGCGGGAGTAAGTGAGCAGTACTTC
>-|TRBV7-8|once|TRBJ1-1
CASSPTPGVNTEAFF
TGTGCCAGCAGCCCGACACCAGGGGTGAACACTGAAGCTTTCTTT
>-|TRBV19|-|TRBJ1-5
CASSAAPNQPQHF
TGTGCCAGTAGTGCGGCCCCAAATCAGCCCCAGCATTTT
>-|TRBV5-5|-|TRBJ1-2
CASSLARTNYGYTF
TGTGCCAGCAGCTTGGCCAGAACTAACTATGGCTACACCTTC
>TRBD1|TRBV5-8|-|TRBJ2-5
CASSLVSGGFEPNQETQYF
TGTGCCAGCAGCTTGGTTTCAGGGGGCTTCGAACCCAATCAAGAGACCCAGTACTTC
>-|TRBV6-5|-|TRBJ2-7
CASSSRGGQRLYEQYF
TGTGCCAGCAGTTCAAGAGGAGGTCAGAGACTTTACGAGCAGTACTTC